The 30 T cell receptor beta chains below all came from one sample that was sequenced in a study of T cells in Graves' hyperthyroidism and ophthalmopathy. TCR beta CDR3 region amplification was performed from RNA transcripts. In the first-round RT-PCR of the TCR CDR3, the HTBI primer set was used. MiXCR was run by TCRdb on the multiplex PCR reads, yielding one entry per CDR3 protein. The profile covers 450,000 to 500,000 distinct CDR3 sequences, with about 20% appearing a single time and about 49% taken by the ten largest. The specimen sequenced was blood. Source of these receptors: a woman in her seventies with Graves' ophthalmopathy.

The table lists this clonotype with a few counts. The genes are TRBV10-3 and TRBJ2-7, with D unclear. Trimming shortened V by 1 base and J by 2 bases, and 9 bases separated the two germline ends. This CDR3 has 14 amino acids. Germline CDR1 reads ENHRY; CDR2 reads SYGVKD. CDR3 coding DNA: TGTGCCATCAGTGAGTGGGAAAGGGCCTACGAGCAGTACTTC. This translates into CAISEWERAYEQYF.

This clonotype has a count of ten or more. This CDR3 reads CASSLGQASGQYF. The DNA for the CDR3 is TGTGCCAGCAGCCTCGGACAGGCCAGTGGGCAGTACTTC. This chain connects TRBV11-2 to TRBJ2-7; 7 nucleotides match TRBD1. This CDR3 has 13 residues. Trimming cost V 5 bases and J 9 bases; bases outside gene matches: 10. Germline values: CDR1 SGHAT, CDR2 FQNNGV. The entire variable domain, with the rest obtained from reference TRBV11-2 and TRBJ2-7, is as follows: EAGVAQSPRYKIIEKRQSVAFWCNPISGHATLYWYQQILGQGPKLLIQFQNNGVVDDSQLPKDRFSAERLKGVDSTLKIQPAKLEDSAVYLCASSLGQASGQYFGPGTRLTVT.

This chain connects TRBV6-1 to TRBJ2-1, with D tentatively TRBD1 (5 bases). V gave up 6 bases and J gave up 1 base, with 7 bases separating them. Germline V lookup: CDR1 MNHNS, CDR2 SASEGT. The CDR3 is 13 amino acids. CDR3 sequence: CASRQDSYNEQFF. DNA for the CDR3: TGTGCCAGCAGACAGGATTCCTACAATGAGCAGTTCTTC.

This rearrangement joins TRBV9 to TRBJ2-3; 11 nucleotides line up with TRBD1. The CDR3 is 16 residues long. The V gene end was trimmed by 3 bases and the J gene end by 0 bases; junction bases not matched to a gene: 3. Germline V gene lookup returns CDR1 SGDLS and CDR2 YYNGEE. This CDR3 is CASSAGQGVSTDTQYF. DNA for the CDR3: TGTGCCAGCAGCGCGGGACAGGGGGTTAGCACAGATACGCAGTATTTT.

The table lists this clonotype with a few counts. The chain carries TRBV7-2 and TRBJ2-1, with 12 bases lining up with TRBD2. V trimming: 4 bases; J trimming: 4 bases; junction bases outside the gene matches: 5. The CDR3 length is 16 residues. Germline assignment: CDR1 SGHTA and CDR2 FQGNSA. The CDR3 loop reads CASSSRTSGAYNEQFF. CDR3 DNA sequence: TGTGCCAGCAGCTCGAGGACTAGCGGGGCTTACAATGAGCAGTTCTTC.

The gene calls are TRBV6-2 or TRBV6-3 and TRBJ2-7; no clear D. V was shortened by 7 bases and J by 0 bases, with 10 bases between the two germline ends. There are 13 residues in the CDR3. CDR1 is MNHEY and CDR2 is SVGEGT in the germline V gene. The CDR3 loop is CASTRHSSYEQYF. As DNA, the CDR3 is TGTGCCAGCACGAGGCACAGCTCCTACGAGCAGTACTTC.

The chain carries TRBV5-4 and TRBJ2-5; D is possibly TRBD1 or TRBD2 (5 bases each). V shed 3 bases and J shed 0 bases, with 12 bases lying between them. The CDR3 length is 15 residues. From germline, CDR1 is SGHNT and CDR2 YYREEE (reference sequence). The CDR3 is CASSWGPMYQETQYF. DNA of the CDR3: TGTGCCAGCAGCTGGGGACCGATGTACCAAGAGACCCAGTACTTC.

This clonotype appeared a few times. This chain uses TRBV10-3 with TRBJ2-1, with 12 bases fitting TRBD2. Germline V gene data show CDR1 as ENHRY and CDR2 as SYGVKD. Losses at the gene ends were 3 bases for V and 4 bases for J; bases not matched to a gene: 7. The CDR3 runs 17 residues. CDR3 residues: CAISDLTSGSSYNEQFF. CDR3 nucleotide sequence: TGTGCCATCAGTGATCTGACTAGCGGGAGTTCGTACAATGAGCAGTTCTTC.

The sample holds many counts of this clonotype. The rearrangement links TRBV20-1 to TRBJ2-7; 7 nucleotides agree with TRBD1. The CDR3 covers 16 residues. With V trimmed by 3 bases and J by 4 bases, 15 bases remained unmatched. The germline gives CDR1 DFQATT, CDR2 SNEGSKA (reference sequence). This CDR3 reads CSASEGGGFPLYEQYF. In nucleotides, the CDR3 is TGCAGTGCTAGCGAAGGGGGCGGATTCCCCCTTTACGAGCAGTACTTC.

The rearrangement uses TRBV9 and TRBJ2-2, with D tentatively TRBD2 (5 bases). The CDR3 runs to 16 residues. Germline CDR1 is SGDLS and CDR2 is YYNGEE. With 0 bases removed from V and 0 bases from J, the gap between germline ends came to 9 bases. CDR3: CASSVGPGTNTGELFF. The CDR3, as DNA: TGTGCCAGCAGCGTAGGTCCGGGGACGAACACCGGGGAGCTGTTTTTT.

The table lists this clonotype with a few counts. J is TRBJ1-2 and V is TRBV15, with D unresolved. Trimming took 3 bases from V and 2 from J, leaving 10 bases between them. CDR3 length: 14 residues. Per germline, CDR1 LNHNV and CDR2 YYDKDF (reference sequence). The CDR3 reads CATSRVWVNYGYTF. The DNA of the CDR3 is TGTGCCACCAGCAGGGTATGGGTCAACTATGGCTACACCTTC.

The chain couples TRBV12-3 or TRBV12-4 to TRBJ2-3; 11 bases map to TRBD2. The CDR3 consists of 16 residues. The V gene end was trimmed by 4 bases and the J gene end by 7 bases; junction bases not matched to a gene: 10. The CDR3 nucleotides are TGTGCCAGCAGTTGGGGACTAGCGGCCTTTGGAAATACGCAGTATTTT. It codes for CASSWGLAAFGNTQYF.

This clonotype was counted at least ten times. The rearrangement joins TRBV12-5 to TRBJ1-1; a possible D gene is TRBD1 (6 bases). V lost 1 base, J lost 8 bases, and 11 bases lay in between. The CDR3 is made up of 13 amino acids. Germline CDR1 LGHNT, CDR2 FRNRAP. CDR3 nucleotide sequence: TGTGCTAGTGGTTTGGACCAACAGGGAGAAGCTTTCTTT. It encodes CASGLDQQGEAFF.

This clonotype came up a few times. The rearrangement uses TRBV30 and TRBJ2-3; D possibly corresponds to TRBD1 (6 bases). V dropped 0 bases and J dropped 4 bases, with 8 bases sitting between them. Germline CDR1 is GTSNPN and CDR2 is SVGIG (reference sequence). The CDR3 has 13 amino acids. The CDR3: CAWSVQGADTQYF. The DNA of the CDR3 is TGTGCCTGGAGTGTACAGGGAGCAGATACGCAGTATTTT.

The chain is built from TRBV7-3 and TRBJ2-6; D unclear. The CDR3 spans 17 residues. CDR1 is SGHTA and CDR2 is FQGTGA in the germline V gene. V dropped 3 bases and J dropped 0 bases, with 12 bases sitting between them. In DNA, the CDR3 is TGTGCCAGCAGCTTTAACCGTGGCGGCTCTGGGGCCAACGTCCTGACTTTC. Its translation: CASSFNRGGSGANVLTF.

The chain links TRBV6-1 to TRBJ1-1; TRBD1 might be the D (6 bases). The V gene lost 8 bases and the J gene lost 1 base, with 17 bases spanning the gap. CDR1 and CDR2 (germline): MNHNS, SASEGT. This CDR3 is 15 amino acids long. This chain's CDR3 is CASGPLDRPNTEAFF. The CDR3 DNA reads as TGTGCCAGCGGCCCCCTGGACAGACCGAACACTGAAGCTTTCTTT.

This clonotype was recorded a few times. The rearrangement uses TRBV28 and TRBJ1-2; 8 nucleotides agree with TRBD1. The CDR3 is 15 amino acids. The trim removed 10 bases at V and 10 bases at J, leaving 20 bases unmatched. The germline gives CDR1 MDHEN, CDR2 SYDVKM. Here the CDR3 reads CAIALIDPGQATYTF. The CDR3, as DNA: TGTGCCATTGCCCTTATAGATCCGGGACAGGCGACCTACACCTTC.

In this sample, this clonotype turned up many times. This rearrangement joins TRBV7-2 to TRBJ2-5; 7 bases match TRBD1. CDR3 size: 13 residues. The V gene's germline CDR1 is SGHTA and CDR2 FQGNSA. The ends lost 5 bases at V and 7 bases at J; junction bases unmatched: 7. The CDR3 is CASSPRQGRTQYF. As DNA, the CDR3 is TGTGCCAGCAGCCCAAGACAGGGCCGGACCCAGTACTTC. Full variable domain (rest looked up from reference TRBV7-2 and TRBJ2-5): GAGVSQSPSNKVTEKGKDVELRCDPISGHTALYWYRQSLGQGLEFLIYFQGNSAPDKSGLPSDRFSAERTGGSVSTLTIQRTQQEDSAVYLCASSPRQGRTQYFGPGTRLLVL.

This clonotype turned up a few times. The chain links TRBV5-1 to TRBJ2-3; 10 bases are a match to TRBD2. Germline assignment: CDR1 SGHRS and CDR2 YFSETQ. With 4 bases clipped from V and 5 bases from J, the junction kept 7 bases outside the gene matches. This CDR3 spans 15 amino acids. The CDR3: CASSRAGGPQDTQYF. CDR3 DNA sequence: TGCGCCAGCAGCCGAGCGGGAGGGCCGCAAGATACGCAGTATTTT. Full variable domain (rest looked up from reference TRBV5-1 and TRBJ2-3): KAGVTQTPRYLIKTRGQQVTLSCSPISGHRSVSWYQQTPGQGLQFLFEYFSETQRNKGNFPGRFSGRQFSNSRSEMNVSTLELGDSALYLCASSRAGGPQDTQYFGPGTRLTVL.

This clonotype has more than one count but fewer than ten. The chain uses TRBV6-4 and TRBJ1-2; weak D call: TRBD1 (5 bases). The V end was cut by 0 bases, the J end by 8 bases, with 10 bases between. The CDR3 contains 13 residues. The germline CDR1 and CDR2 sequences are MRHNA and SNTAGT. The CDR3 is CASSDSKGRGYTF. The CDR3 nucleotides read TGTGCCAGCAGTGACTCGAAGGGACGAGGCTACACCTTC.

The CDR3 DNA is TGCACTGTAGCGGGAGGTTATAAAAACGAGCAGTACTTC. This translates into CTVAGGYKNEQYF. The gene calls are TRBV20-1 and TRBJ2-7, with TRBD2 identical over 10 bases. CDR3 length equals 13 residues. CDR1 and CDR2 from the germline V gene are DFQATT and SNEGSKA (reference sequence).

There are a few counts of this clonotype. The junction shows a germline mismatch at one end, possibly a read error. The V and J genes are TRBV15 and TRBJ1-1; 7 bases align to TRBD1. The length of the CDR3 is 16 residues. Per the germline V gene, CDR1 is LNHNV and CDR2 is YYDKDF (reference sequence). CDR3 DNA: TGTGCCACCAGCAGAACGACAGGGTCGGGAGCCACTGAAGTTTTCTTT. Translated, it gives CATSRTTGSGATEVFF.

This clonotype was found a few times. CDR3 sequence: CASSVGGPNEKLFF. DNA for the CDR3: TGTGCCAGCAGCGTAGGGGGGCCTAATGAAAAACTGTTTTTT. The chain uses TRBV9 and TRBJ1-4, with D tentatively TRBD1 (6 bases). The CDR3 is 14 amino acids. The germline V gene encodes CDR1 SGDLS and CDR2 YYNGEE. The germline V and J ends were trimmed by 0 bases and 3 bases, with 6 bases remaining between them.

This clonotype was seen at least ten times. The V call is TRBV28, the J call TRBJ2-7; weak D call: TRBD2 (7 bases). This CDR3 has 14 residues. In germline, CDR1 is MDHEN, CDR2 SYDVKM. Trimming pared 5 bases from V and 1 base from J, leaving 12 bases between. The CDR3 loop reads CASSRRGPSYEQYF. As DNA, the CDR3 is TGTGCCAGCAGTAGGCGGGGGCCATCCTACGAGCAGTACTTC.

This clonotype was recorded at least ten times. J is TRBJ2-2 and V is TRBV11-2; D is unresolved. Germline CDR1 is SGHAT and CDR2 is FQNNGV. V was trimmed by 1 base and J by 7 bases, leaving 10 bases between them. The CDR3 sequence is 14 residues long. CDR3 in DNA: TGTGCCAGCAGCTTAGCAGGAAGTCTCGGGGAGCTGTTTTTT. Translation gives CASSLAGSLGELFF.

The V gene is TRBV19, the J gene TRBJ2-5; no definite D call. The CDR3 loop spans 13 amino acids. Trimming took 5 bases from V and 3 from J, leaving 10 bases between them. Germline CDR1 LNHDA, CDR2 SQIVND (reference sequence). CDR3 sequence (DNA): TGTGCCAGTAGTCAAGGCAGTAAAGAGACCCAGTACTTC. It translates to CASSQGSKETQYF.

The chain recombines TRBV6-5 with TRBJ2-3; 9 positions match TRBD2. V dropped 0 bases and J dropped 0; count of bases not matched to a gene: 7. Germline-derived CDR1 and CDR2 are MNHEY and SVGAGI. The CDR3 consists of 18 residues. CDR3 region: CASSYSVISGSSTDTQYF. CDR3 DNA: TGTGCCAGCAGTTACTCGGTGATTAGCGGGAGCAGCACAGATACGCAGTATTTT.

This clonotype was seen repeatedly, ten times or more. The chain uses TRBV27 and TRBJ1-1; D is perhaps TRBD1 (6 bases). Germline CDR1 is MNHEY and CDR2 is SMNVEV (reference sequence). V shed 6 bases and J shed 4 bases, with 21 bases lying between them. The CDR3 spans 16 residues. The CDR3 loop reads CASSSQGRPIGTEAFF. The CDR3 DNA reads as TGTGCCAGCAGCTCACAGGGCAGACCCATTGGCACTGAAGCTTTCTTT.

This clonotype was found a few times. The rearrangement joins TRBV2 to TRBJ1-5; D uncertain. The length of the CDR3 is 15 residues. The germline CDR1 and CDR2 sequences are SNHLY and FYNNEI. The V gene lost 4 bases and the J gene lost 0 bases, with 10 bases spanning the gap. CDR3 sequence (DNA): TGTGCCAGCAGTGTTAGTCAGTATAGCAATCAGCCCCAGCATTTT. Residues: CASSVSQYSNQPQHF. The variable domain in full, with the rest retrieved from reference TRBV2 and TRBJ1-5, is EPEVTQTPSHQVTQMGQEVILRCVPISNHLYFYWYRQILGQKVEFLVSFYNNEISEKSEIFDDQFSVERPDGSNFTLKIRSTKLEDSAMYFCASSVSQYSNQPQHFGDGTRLSIL.

The rearrangement joins TRBV4-1 to TRBJ1-2; 10 bases map to TRBD1. V lost 0 bases to trimming and J lost 6 bases; unmatched junction nucleotides: 4. This CDR3 has 15 residues. CDR1 and CDR2 from the germline V gene are MGHRA and YSYEKL. This chain's CDR3 is CASSQEEGTGDGYTF. The CDR3 DNA reads TGCGCCAGCAGCCAAGAAGAGGGGACAGGGGATGGCTACACCTTC.